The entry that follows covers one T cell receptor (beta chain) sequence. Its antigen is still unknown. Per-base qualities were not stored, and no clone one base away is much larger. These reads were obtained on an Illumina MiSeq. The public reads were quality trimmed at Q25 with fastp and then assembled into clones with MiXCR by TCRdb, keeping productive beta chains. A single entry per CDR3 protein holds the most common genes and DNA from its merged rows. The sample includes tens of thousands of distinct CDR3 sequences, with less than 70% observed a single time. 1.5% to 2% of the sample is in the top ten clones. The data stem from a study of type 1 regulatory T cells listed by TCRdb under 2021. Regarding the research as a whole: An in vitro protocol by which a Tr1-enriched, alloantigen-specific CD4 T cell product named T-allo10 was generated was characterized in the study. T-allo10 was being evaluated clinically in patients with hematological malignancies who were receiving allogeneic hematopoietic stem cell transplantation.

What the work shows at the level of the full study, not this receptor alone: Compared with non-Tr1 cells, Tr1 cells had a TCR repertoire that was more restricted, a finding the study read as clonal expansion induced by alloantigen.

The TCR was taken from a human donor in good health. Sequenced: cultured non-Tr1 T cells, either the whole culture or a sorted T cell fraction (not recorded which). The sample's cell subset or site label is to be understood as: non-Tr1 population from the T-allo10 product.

The CDR3 is CASSQDWRSTDTQYF. Read as DNA, the sequence is TGCGCCAGCAGCCAAGATTGGCGGAGCACAGATACGCAGTATTTT. The V gene is TRBV4-3 and the J gene is TRBJ2-3; the D segment cannot be called with confidence. CDR1 and CDR2 are read off the germline V gene as LGHNA and YSLEER. Trimming costs V 0 bases and J 0 bases, and their ends lie 7 bases apart. The CDR3 starts with the cysteine, ends with the phenylalanine, and has 15 residues. The read is trimmed to its CDR3 DNA, 45 bases read in frame from base 1.